These T cell receptor beta chains were read from a single sample in a study of T-cell reconstitution after alpha-beta-depleted transplantation in children. TCRdb fed the PCR reads into MiXCR, producing one record per CDR3 protein. Here the sample spans about 90,000 distinct CDR3 sequences, around 15% being singletons. The source material was PBMCs, mostly from graft donor cells, sampled 180 days after TCRalphabeta/CD19-depleted stem cell transplant. All receptors come from a male patient under 10 years old who had a stem cell transplant for acute lymphoblastic leukemia, so the T cells may come from the graft donor. CDR3s include the opening cysteine and the closing phenylalanine or tryptophan. The D gene is left open where the match is weak. Clone sizes are given selectively: once, few, many, or a class where the clone is expanded.

J | V | D | size | CDR3 | DNA
TRBJ2-1 | TRBV11-2 | TRBD2 | . | CASSLDPGVGGNNEQFF | TGTGCCAGCAGCTTAGACCCAGGCGTGGGAGGGAACAATGAGCAGTTCTTC
TRBJ2-2 | TRBV5-1 | TRBD1 | . | CASSEPGQAGELFF | TGCGCCAGCAGCGAACCTGGACAGGCCGGGGAGCTGTTTTTT
TRBJ2-5 | TRBV4-3 | TRBD2 | few | CASSQVSGGPQETQYF | TGCGCCAGCAGCCAAGTAAGCGGGGGGCCTCAAGAGACCCAGTACTTC
TRBJ2-1 | TRBV20-1 | . | few | CSALRGADEQFF | TGCAGCGCCCTGAGGGGGGCGGATGAGCAGTTCTTC
TRBJ1-2 | TRBV7-2 | . | . | CATHLNYGYTF | TGTGCCACCCATCTGAACTATGGCTACACCTTC
TRBJ1-5 | TRBV2 | . | . | CASSTEDWDQPQHF | TGTGCCAGCAGTACCGAGGATTGGGATCAGCCCCAGCATTTT
TRBJ2-2 | TRBV18 | . | . | CASSPRTTGELFF | TGTGCCAGCTCACCAAGGACCACGGGGGAGCTGTTTTTT
TRBJ2-3 | TRBV6-1 | TRBD2 | . | CASLAGGWGDTQYF | TGTGCCAGCCTAGCGGGGGGGTGGGGAGATACGCAGTATTTT
TRBJ2-2 | TRBV5-1 | . | few | CASSLERGVGTGELFF | TGCGCCAGCAGCTTGGAGAGGGGAGTCGGCACCGGGGAGCTGTTTTTT
TRBJ2-1 | TRBV5-5 | TRBD1 | . | CASSSPGTGAYNEQFF | TGTGCCAGCAGCTCCCCCGGGACAGGGGCGTACAATGAGCAGTTCTTC
TRBJ2-5 | TRBV7-2 | . | few | CASSTRSETQYF | TGTGCCAGCAGCACAAGATCAGAGACCCAGTACTTC
TRBJ2-7 | TRBV18 | . | few | CASSPLLYEQYF | TGTGCCAGCTCACCACTACTATACGAGCAGTACTTC
TRBJ2-3 | TRBV11-1 | TRBD2 | . | CASSSPLAGCPDTQYF | TGTGCCAGCAGCTCCCCCTTAGCGGGGTGCCCAGATACGCAGTATTTT
TRBJ1-6 | TRBV14 | TRBD1 | . | CASSQPLRQGVNSPLHF | TGTGCCAGCAGCCAACCGCTCCGGCAGGGGGTAAATTCACCCCTCCACTTT
TRBJ2-5 | TRBV18 | TRBD2 | many | CASSTGTKETQYF | TGTGCCAGCTCAACCGGGACTAAAGAGACCCAGTACTTC
TRBJ2-3 | TRBV12-5 | . | few | CASGLAPPLGGTDTQYF | TGTGCTAGTGGTTTGGCACCGCCCCTGGGAGGCACAGATACGCAGTATTTT
TRBJ2-1 | TRBV21-1 | . | few | CASSNLQEQGRGDEQFF | TGTGCCAGCAGCAACCTTCAAGAACAGGGAAGGGGGGATGAGCAGTTCTTC
TRBJ1-1 | TRBV7-8 | . | . | CASSPRVGNTEAFF | TGTGCCAGCAGCCCCAGGGTAGGGAACACTGAAGCTTTCTTT
TRBJ1-1 | TRBV6-2/TRBV6-3 | TRBD1 | . | CASSRGTGLDTEAFF | TGTGCCAGCAGCCGCGGGACAGGTTTGGACACTGAAGCTTTCTTT
TRBJ2-1 | TRBV15 | TRBD2 | few | CATSDGRGPGTSGGAYNEQFF | TGTGCCACCAGCGATGGCCGGGGCCCGGGGACTAGCGGGGGGGCCTACAATGAGCAGTTCTTC
TRBJ1-2 | TRBV4-2 | . | few | CASSQVAWSNYGYTF | TGTGCCAGCAGCCAAGTAGCCTGGTCTAACTATGGCTACACCTTC
TRBJ2-1 | TRBV12-3/TRBV12-4 | TRBD2 | few | CASTVGLIYNEQFF | TGTGCCAGCACCGTGGGACTAATCTACAATGAGCAGTTCTTC
TRBJ2-4 | TRBV6-2/TRBV6-3 | TRBD2 | . | CASSGLAGGQKNIQYF | TGTGCCAGCAGTGGACTAGCGGGGGGGCAGAAAAACATTCAGTACTTC
TRBJ1-1 | TRBV12-3/TRBV12-4 | . | many | CASSLGGANTEAFF | TGTGCCAGCAGTTTAGGGGGGGCGAACACTGAAGCTTTCTTT
TRBJ1-3 | TRBV19 | . | . | CASSIKASGNTIYF | TGTGCCAGTAGTATAAAAGCCTCTGGAAACACCATATATTTT
TRBJ1-5 | TRBV19 | TRBD1 | few | CASSMEWDRGLYQPQHF | TGTGCCAGTAGTATGGAATGGGACAGGGGACTCTATCAGCCCCAGCATTTT
TRBJ1-1 | TRBV5-5 | TRBD1 | few | CASSLAGGEAFF | TGTGCCAGCAGCTTGGCAGGGGGTGAAGCTTTCTTT
TRBJ2-2 | TRBV12-3/TRBV12-4 | . | . | CASSLLRGGELFF | TGTGCCAGCAGTTTACTACGAGGCGGGGAGCTGTTTTTT